The 13 T cell receptor beta chains presented below share a single source sample, sequenced in a study of blood T cell repertoires in COVID-19. Data came from immunoSEQ multiplex PCR; TCRdb stores just in-frame clones and leaves some out. The table includes over 300,000 clones, around 88% detected once. The sample was peripheral blood. These receptors all stem from a woman aged 50 to 65 with acute or convalescent COVID-19.

The rearrangement links TRBV2 to TRBJ2-7; TRBD1 matches at 10 bases. The junction had 7 bases not matched to a gene; V was cut back by 5 bases and J by 3 bases. CDR3 size: 15 residues. CDR1 and CDR2 from the germline V gene are SNHLY and FYNNEI. CDR3 DNA: TGTGCCAGCAGTACCGGGACAGGGGATATCTACGAGCAGTACTTC. This translates into CASSTGTGDIYEQYF.

This clone was seen a few times. The chain combines TRBV19 with TRBJ1-1; no reliable D call. Germline assignment: CDR1 LNHDA and CDR2 SQIVND (reference sequence). The length of the CDR3 is 14 residues. V lost 5 bases and J 1 base, leaving 11 bases between the germline ends. The CDR3 region is CASSSEEGNTEAFF. The CDR3 DNA sequence: TGTGCCAGTAGTTCGGAGGAAGGGAACACTGAAGCTTTCTTT.

This chain joins TRBV2 and TRBJ2-1; TRBD2 matches at 9 bases. The trim removed 8 bases at V and 7 bases at J, leaving 3 bases unmatched. The length of the CDR3 is 12 residues. Per the germline V gene, CDR1 is SNHLY and CDR2 is FYNNEI. In DNA, the CDR3 is TGTGCCAGCGAGCGGGAGGCAAATGAGCAGTTCTTC. Amino acid sequence: CASEREANEQFF.

Only one count was recorded for this clone. In DNA form, the CDR3 reads TGCGCCAGCAGCCACCCGGACAGGGAAGAATACGAGCAGTACTTC. Residues: CASSHPDREEYEQYF. This sequence joins TRBV4-1 and TRBJ2-7, with 8 bases identical to TRBD1. This CDR3 has 15 residues. CDR1 MGHRA and CDR2 YSYEKL come from the germline V gene. Trimming took 3 bases from V and 4 from J; bases not matched to a gene: 8.

A few counts support this clone. V and J are TRBV12-5 and TRBJ2-5; tentative D call: TRBD2 (6 bases). The CDR3 runs 15 residues. Per the germline V gene, CDR1 is LGHNT and CDR2 is FRNRAP. Trimming took off 7 bases at V and 5 bases at J, with 20 bases between the two ends. The CDR3 region has the DNA TGTGCTAGTGCCAACCCGGGACCCGGAGGGGAGACCCAGTACTTC. It translates to CASANPGPGGETQYF.

This clone was counted only a few times. The chain joins TRBV29-1 to TRBJ1-1; TRBD1 agrees at 7 bases. CDR3 length equals 15 residues. The V gene's germline CDR1 is SQVTM and CDR2 ANQGSEA. J lost 1 base, V lost 1 base, and 6 bases had no gene match. The CDR3 DNA is TGCAGCGTTGAAGGGGGACAGATTCAGAACACTGAAGCTTTCTTT. It specifies CSVEGGQIQNTEAFF. Together with reference TRBV29-1 and TRBJ1-1, the CDR3 gives the full variable domain: SAVISQKPSRDICQRGTSLTIQCQVDSQVTMMFWYRQQPGQSLTLIATANQGSEATYESGFVIDKFPISRPNLTFSTLTVSNMSPEDSSIYLCSVEGGQIQNTEAFFGQGTRLTVV.

This clone was seen a single time. The genes are TRBV2 and TRBJ2-7, with D possibly matching TRBD2 (6 bases). Trimming cost V 6 bases and J 6 bases, with 9 bases left between them. This CDR3 is built from 11 residues. CDR1 and CDR2 from the germline V gene are SNHLY and FYNNEI. CDR3 DNA sequence: TGTGCCAGCAGGGAGGGTAGCGAGCAGTACGTC. This translates into CASREGSEQYV.

This chain's CDR3 is CASSPLALGTRSDTQYF. The CDR3 DNA reads TGTGCCAGTAGTCCCCTTGCTCTCGGGACTAGGTCCGATACGCAGTATTTT. The chain joins TRBV19 to TRBJ2-3, with TRBD2 matching over 8 bases. CDR1 is LNHDA, CDR2 SQIVND, per germline (reference sequence). There are 17 residues in the CDR3. Trimming took 5 bases from V and 6 from J; bases not matched to a gene: 16.

This rearrangement joins TRBV11-3 to TRBJ1-1; no clear D. V was cut by 4 bases and J by 6 bases, with 12 bases left in between. From germline, CDR1 is SGHNT and CDR2 YENEEA. CDR3 length: 13 amino acids. CDR3 in DNA: TGTGCCAGCAGCTCCCGGGGTGACTCTGAAGCTTTCTTT. It is translated as CASSSRGDSEAFF.

This chain uses TRBV7-6 with TRBJ2-5; TRBD2 aligns across 14 bases. The germline CDR1 and CDR2 sequences are SGHVS and FNYEAQ. The CDR3 is 16 amino acids. V was pared by 5 bases and J by 8 bases, with 10 bases of the junction left unmatched. The CDR3 bases are TGTGCCAGCAGCATGACTAGCGGGGGGGCCTCGGTCACCCAGTACTTC. Amino acids: CASSMTSGGASVTQYF.

J is TRBJ2-3 and V is TRBV7-3; TRBD2 matches 11 bases. Germline trimming cut 5 bases from V and 0 bases from J; bases unmatched to any gene: 13. Germline CDR1 and CDR2: SGHTA and FQGTGA. The CDR3 covers 19 residues. The DNA of the CDR3 is TGTGCCAGCAGCCAATTTGGACTAGCGGGTTCCACTAGCACAGATACGCAGTATTTT. Translating gives CASSQFGLAGSTSTDTQYF. The full variable domain, its missing parts supplied by reference TRBV7-3 and TRBJ2-3, is GAGVSQTPSNKVTEKGKYVELRCDPISGHTALYWYRQSLGQGPEFLIYFQGTGAADDSGLPNDRFFAVRPEGSVSTLKIQRTERGDSAVYLCASSQFGLAGSTSTDTQYFGPGTRLTVL.

The rearrangement links TRBV18 to TRBJ2-5, with TRBD2 matching 9 bases. CDR3 size: 14 residues. Germline lookup yields CDR1 KGHSH and CDR2 LQKENI. The J segment lost 5 bases and the V segment lost 4 bases, leaving 5 bases of the junction unmatched. The CDR3 reads CASSRQAGGETQYF. The CDR3 bases are TGTGCCAGCTCACGTCAAGCGGGAGGCGAGACCCAGTACTTC.

The chain carries TRBV18 and TRBJ2-7; 8 bases are a match to TRBD2. This CDR3 contains 19 residues. Losses at the gene ends were 4 bases for V and 2 bases for J; bases not matched to a gene: 19. Germline assignment: CDR1 KGHSH and CDR2 LQKENI. The CDR3, as DNA: TGTGCCAGCTCACTCGATGCTACCCCCTTAGCGGGATCCACCTACGAGCAGTACTTC. Translating it yields CASSLDATPLAGSTYEQYF.